These T cell receptor beta chains were read from a single sample in a study of T cell repertoires in cytomegalovirus infection. TCRdb independently ran MiXCR on the reads; one entry per CDR3 protein. The table lists about 450,000 distinct CDR3 sequences, approximately 33% of them singletons. The sequencing input was PBMCs. The receptors here all came from a human donor in good health (CMV status not recorded). Some clones in this sample may be carry-over from other donors' samples. The CDR3 runs from the conserved cysteine through the conserved F or W. D genes are given only for firm matches. Size tells how often a clone was seen (once, few, many) or the class of an expanded clone, and some rows leave it out.

DNA: TGTGCCAGCAGCTTTCTCGCAGGGACCTATGGCTACACCTTC
CDR3: CASSFLAGTYGYTF
size: many
V: TRBV7-2
J: TRBJ1-2
D: NA

DNA: TGTGCCAGCAGCTTAGGGCGGGGGCGGGGGCACTCCTACAATGAGCAGTTCTTC
CDR3: CASSLGRGRGHSYNEQFF
size: many
V: TRBV7-2
J: TRBJ2-1
D: NA

DNA: TGTGCCAGCAGTTTAGCGACCCCCAGCACAGATACGCAGTATTTT
CDR3: CASSLATPSTDTQYF
size: few
V: TRBV12-3/TRBV12-4
J: TRBJ2-3
D: NA

DNA: TGCAGTTCTAGAGTCCCTAGCCAAAGCTCCTACAATGAGCAGTTCTTC
CDR3: CSSRVPSQSSYNEQFF
size: once
V: TRBV20-1
J: TRBJ2-1
D: NA

DNA: TGTGCCAGCAGCCAAGATCAGCGGGTCTCCTACGAGCAGTACTTC
CDR3: CASSQDQRVSYEQYF
size: NA
V: TRBV4-2
J: TRBJ2-7
D: NA

DNA: TGTGCCAGCAGCTTTCAGGAATTGACTCTAACCGGGGAGCTGTTTTTT
CDR3: CASSFQELTLTGELFF
size: NA
V: TRBV7-6
J: TRBJ2-2
D: NA

DNA: TGTGCCACCAGCAGGGGGGCAGGTGCTAGCAATCAGCCCCAGCATTTT
CDR3: CATSRGAGASNQPQHF
size: once
V: TRBV15
J: TRBJ1-5
D: NA

DNA: TGTGCCAGCAGCTTAGAGGGCAGGACAGCCTACGAGCAGTACTTC
CDR3: CASSLEGRTAYEQYF
size: few
V: TRBV7-9
J: TRBJ2-7
D: NA

DNA: TGTGCCATCGGGGAAGGGCCACAAGAGACCCAGTACTTC
CDR3: CAIGEGPQETQYF
size: NA
V: TRBV10-3
J: TRBJ2-5
D: NA

DNA: TGCGCCAGCAGCCAAGAGTTTGGGACTAGCGTGGCCCAGTACTTC
CDR3: CASSQEFGTSVAQYF
size: NA
V: TRBV4-3
J: TRBJ2-5
D: TRBD2

DNA: TGTGCCAGCAGCCCCGGGACTCCGTACCAAGAGACCCAGTACTTC
CDR3: CASSPGTPYQETQYF
size: many
V: TRBV7-2
J: TRBJ2-5
D: NA

DNA: TGCAGCGTTGAGGACAGGATAAACTATGGCTACACCTTC
CDR3: CSVEDRINYGYTF
size: NA
V: TRBV29-1
J: TRBJ1-2
D: TRBD1

DNA: TGTGCCAGCAGGGTATCCACGGACACTCAACCGCCGGAGACCCAGTACTTC
CDR3: CASRVSTDTQPPETQYF
size: many
V: TRBV7-6
J: TRBJ2-5
D: NA

DNA: TGTGCCAGCTCCCAGAAAAATAATTCACCCCTCCACTTT
CDR3: CASSQKNNSPLHF
size: few
V: TRBV2
J: TRBJ1-6
D: NA

DNA: TGCGCCAGCAGCTTGGACGGGGCCGATGGTTACAATGAGCAGTTCTTC
CDR3: CASSLDGADGYNEQFF
size: NA
V: TRBV5-1
J: TRBJ2-1
D: NA

DNA: TGTGCCAGCATGATTAAACCTCAGGGGCAGCCCCAGCATTTT
CDR3: CASMIKPQGQPQHF
size: NA
V: TRBV2
J: TRBJ1-5
D: NA

DNA: TGTGCCAGCACCCAAAGGGTAGGGGCGGATTCACCCCTCCACTTT
CDR3: CASTQRVGADSPLHF
size: few
V: TRBV2
J: TRBJ1-6
D: NA

DNA: TGTGCCAGTAGTATAGCCTCCGGGACAAGAAACGCCTATGGCTACACCTTC
CDR3: CASSIASGTRNAYGYTF
size: NA
V: TRBV19
J: TRBJ1-2
D: NA

DNA: TGTGCCAGCGACCATCGGGGGGTTAGGTATGGCTACACCTTC
CDR3: CASDHRGVRYGYTF
size: NA
V: TRBV2
J: TRBJ1-2
D: NA

DNA: TGTGCCAGCAGTGAGACTAGCGGGGGGCACTACGAGCAGTACTTC
CDR3: CASSETSGGHYEQYF
size: NA
V: TRBV28
J: TRBJ2-7
D: TRBD2

DNA: TGCAGTGCTAGAGATCTGGTTTCGAGGCTCGAGCAGTACTTC
CDR3: CSARDLVSRLEQYF
size: NA
V: TRBV20-1
J: TRBJ2-7
D: NA

DNA: TGTGCCAGCAGGTTATTACTGGGGACTGAAGCTTTCTTT
CDR3: CASRLLLGTEAFF
size: NA
V: TRBV28
J: TRBJ1-1
D: NA

DNA: TGTGCCAGCCGCCCCTCTGTCACAGATACGCAGTATTTT
CDR3: CASRPSVTDTQYF
size: few
V: TRBV12-3/TRBV12-4
J: TRBJ2-3
D: NA

DNA: TGTGCCAGCAGTTACAGGAGCGGGGGAATCGGGGAGCTGTTTTTT
CDR3: CASSYRSGGIGELFF
size: NA
V: TRBV6-5
J: TRBJ2-2
D: TRBD2